The clone carrying this T cell receptor (beta chain) was counted a few times. One end of the junction is discordant with germline, which a read error may explain. This sample includes further DNA sequences coding for the same CDR3. This entry comes from a study of graft-versus-host responses after intestinal transplantation. General study findings and limits: The presence of high graft-versus-host to host-versus-graft clonal ratios in allografts characterized patients with graft-donor T cell macrochimerism. Present in recipient marrow, GvH clones included some that appeared first in ileum or blood.

CDR1 is MGHRA, CDR2 YSYEKL, per germline. This CDR3 spans 13 amino acids. Sequenced by immunoSEQ multiplex PCR; TCRdb stores in-frame clones only, minus some. Here the sample spans roughly 7,000 clones, around 26% being singletons. Irradiated, violet-dye-labeled stimulator cells, some 200,000 in number, were plated with some 200,000 CFSE-labeled responder cells. V gene TRBV4-1 combines with J gene TRBJ2-7; D gene unclear. This receptor was identified in a human patient who received an intestinal transplant. This specimen consisted of alloreactive CD4+ T cells from a mixed lymphocyte reaction culture, obtained before intestinal transplant. Indicated subset: CFSE-low proliferating T cells sorted from approximately six-day pre-transplant mixed lymphocyte reaction (GvH or HvG direction). The chain's CDR3 is CASSQLQFYEQYF. The DNA of the CDR3 is TGTGCCAGCAGCCAACTTCAATTCTACGAGCAGTACTTC.